The clone carrying this TCR beta chain was detected once. Deletions cut 5 bases from V and 3 bases from J, with 20 bases between. The germline CDR1 and CDR2 sequences are MNHEY and SMNVEV (reference sequence). The CDR3 loop spans 16 amino acids. This sample was included in a study of blood T cell repertoires in COVID-19. Assay: immunoSEQ multiplex PCR; the TCRdb copy retains only in-frame clones and omits some. Here the sample spans about 420,000 clones, 80% to 90% being singletons. The sequencing sample was made of peripheral blood. The chain joins TRBV27 to TRBJ2-7; D unclear. This TCR came from a young man with COVID-19, enrolled during active disease. The CDR3: CASSPMPGEVGYEQYF. The CDR3 nucleotides are TGTGCCAGCAGTCCAATGCCCGGCGAGGTGGGCTACGAGCAGTACTTC.